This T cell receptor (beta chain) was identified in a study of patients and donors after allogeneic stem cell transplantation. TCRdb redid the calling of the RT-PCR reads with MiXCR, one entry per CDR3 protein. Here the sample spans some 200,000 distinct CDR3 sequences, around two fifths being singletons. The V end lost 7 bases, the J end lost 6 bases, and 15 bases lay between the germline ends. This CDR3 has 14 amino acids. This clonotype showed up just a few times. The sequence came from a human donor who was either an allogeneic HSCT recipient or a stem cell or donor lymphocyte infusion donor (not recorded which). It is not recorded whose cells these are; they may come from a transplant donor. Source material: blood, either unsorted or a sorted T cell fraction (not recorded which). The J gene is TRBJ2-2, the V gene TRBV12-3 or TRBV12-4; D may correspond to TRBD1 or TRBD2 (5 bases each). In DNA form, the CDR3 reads TGTGCCAGCACTTGGGGGTCGGGGCCCGGGGAGCTGTTTTTT. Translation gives CASTWGSGPGELFF.